This T cell receptor (beta chain) comes out of a study of blood T cell repertoires in COVID-19. The method was immunoSEQ multiplex PCR; TCRdb's version includes in-frame clones alone and lacks a portion of them. Among 300,000 to 400,000 clones listed, 80% to 90% were seen once. V dropped 4 bases and J dropped 2; count of bases not matched to a gene: 9. The length of the CDR3 is 16 residues. Germline V gives CDR1 SGHNT, CDR2 YENEEA. The origin of this receptor is a man aged 18 to 30 who had recovered from COVID-19. V and J are TRBV11-3 and TRBJ2-3; 7 bases are a match to TRBD1. Sequencing was performed on PBMCs or T cells enriched from blood (not recorded which). CDR3 DNA sequence: TGTGCCAGCAGCTCAAGACAGGGCCACACCACAGATACGCAGTATTTT. Translated, it gives CASSSRQGHTTDTQYF.